Listed below are T cell receptor beta chains from one sample, sequenced in a study of blood T cell repertoires in COVID-19. Profiled with immunoSEQ multiplex PCR; TCRdb holds only in-frame clones, not every one. This table has 180,000 or so clones, 86% appearing once. The sequenced sample was peripheral blood. These receptor sequences come from a man younger than 35 with acute or convalescent COVID-19. The CDR3 runs from the conserved cysteine through the conserved F or W. Fields, in order: CDR3 length, V gene, D gene, J gene, clone size, CDR3 DNA, CDR3 protein. The D gene is left open where the match is weak. Expanded clones are given a class, and other clones once, few, many or no size at all.

15,TRBV7-8,TRBD1,TRBJ1-2,.,TGTGCCAGCAGCCCGCGGGACAGCTCTAACTATGGCTACACCTTC,CASSPRDSSNYGYTF
13,TRBV30,.,TRBJ1-1,.,TGTGCCTGGAGTGTGGGGGGTTGGACTGAAGCTTTCTTT,CAWSVGGWTEAFF
12,TRBV9,TRBD1,TRBJ2-1,.,TGTGCCAGCAGTCCAGGGGGCAATGAGCAGTTCTTC,CASSPGGNEQFF
14,TRBV5-1,.,TRBJ2-5,.,TGCGCCAGCAGCTTGGCCAAGGGGTCGGAGACCCAGTACTTC,CASSLAKGSETQYF
16,TRBV5-1,TRBD2,TRBJ2-5,.,TGCGCCAGCAGCTTGGTGCTAGCGGGGGCCGGGGAGACCCAGTACTTC,CASSLVLAGAGETQYF
16,TRBV24-1,.,TRBJ2-2,.,TGTGCCACCAGTGATTCAGGGACTGTAGGCACCGGGGAGCTGTTTTTT,CATSDSGTVGTGELFF
14,TRBV2,.,TRBJ1-2,.,TGTGCCAGCAGTGAAGGAGGGAGTGCCTATGGCTACACCTTC,CASSEGGSAYGYTF
10,TRBV6-5,.,TRBJ2-3,.,TGTGCCAGCGTCGGAGATACGCAGTATTTT,CASVGDTQYF
16,TRBV30,TRBD1,TRBJ2-5,.,TGTGCCTGGACCCAAATTGGGACAGGGGTGGGGGAGACCCAGTACTTC,CAWTQIGTGVGETQYF
16,TRBV4-1,TRBD2,TRBJ2-5,.,TGCGCCAGCAGCCAAGTCCAGCGGGGGGAGGGAGAGACCCAGTACTTC,CASSQVQRGEGETQYF
13,TRBV6-1,.,TRBJ2-1,.,TGTGCCAGCAGTGAATCGGGCTGGGGCGAGCAGTTCTTC,CASSESGWGEQFF
15,TRBV5-5,TRBD1,TRBJ2-7,.,TGTGCCAGCAGCTTAACCGGGACAGCCTCCTACGAGCAGTACTTC,CASSLTGTASYEQYF
15,TRBV3-1/TRBV3-2,.,TRBJ1-1,.,TGTGCCAGCAGCCAATTGCCCAGGGGGAACACTGAAGCTTTCTTT,CASSQLPRGNTEAFF
15,TRBV6-5,.,TRBJ1-5,.,TGTGCCAGCAAACCCCCGGGAGTTAGCAATCAGCCCCAGCATTTT,CASKPPGVSNQPQHF
14,TRBV7-9,TRBD2,TRBJ2-5,.,TGTGCCAGCAGCCCCCGGGCGGGGGAAGAGACCCAGTACTTC,CASSPRAGEETQYF
19,TRBV6-4,TRBD2,TRBJ2-7,.,TGTGCCAGCAGTGACTCGGGCCAAGCTAGCGGGGAAAGATTTAGCGAGCAGTACTTC,CASSDSGQASGERFSEQYF
15,TRBV28,.,TRBJ2-5,.,TGTGCCAGCAGTTTAACCACGGAGGCGGTCGAGACCCAGTACTTC,CASSLTTEAVETQYF
14,TRBV9,.,TRBJ2-5,.,TGTGCCAGCAGCGTAGATCCAGGTGAGGAGACCCAGTACTTC,CASSVDPGEETQYF
14,TRBV6-5,.,TRBJ1-2,.,TGTGCCAGCAGTTACTCAGCCAGGTCCTATGGCTACACCTTC,CASSYSARSYGYTF
11,TRBV6-5,.,TRBJ1-1,once,TGTGCCAGCAGTCCCGGGGGGAGGGCTTTCTTT,CASSPGGRAFF
14,TRBV14,TRBD1,TRBJ2-1,.,TGTGCCAGCAGCCAAGGGCACAGGGGAAATGAGCAGTTCTTC,CASSQGHRGNEQFF
15,TRBV28,.,TRBJ1-5,.,TGTGCCAGCAGTTTATTCAGGGGCGGCAATCAGCCCCAGCATTTT,CASSLFRGGNQPQHF
17,TRBV7-8,.,TRBJ2-5,.,TGTGCCAGCAGCTCCTTTACCGGGGTAACTACCGGGGAGACCCAGTACTTC,CASSSFTGVTTGETQYF
13,TRBV4-2,.,TRBJ2-1,.,TGTGCCAGCAGCCCCCGGGGAAACAATGAGCAGTTCTTC,CASSPRGNNEQFF
14,TRBV6-5,TRBD1,TRBJ1-2,.,TGTGCCAGCAGGTCGGACAGGGCGCTTTATGGCTACACCTTC,CASRSDRALYGYTF
15,TRBV6-4,.,TRBJ2-3,.,TGTGCCAGCAGTGACTCAGGAGGGAGCACAGATACGCAGTATTTT,CASSDSGGSTDTQYF
12,TRBV2,TRBD2,TRBJ2-3,.,TGTGCCAGCCAGACTAGCTCAGATACGCAGTATTTT,CASQTSSDTQYF
15,TRBV11-2,TRBD1,TRBJ2-3,.,TGTGCCAGCAGCTTGAGACAGGGACCCACAGATACGCAGTATTTT,CASSLRQGPTDTQYF
15,TRBV5-3,.,TRBJ1-4,.,TGTGCCAGAAGCTTGATAACAAAAGGGAGGGAAAAACTGTTTTTT,CARSLITKGREKLFF
14,TRBV18,.,TRBJ1-1,.,TGTGCCAGCTCACCAGACAGCCTGAACACTGAAGCTTTCTTT,CASSPDSLNTEAFF
15,TRBV6-1,.,TRBJ1-1,.,TGTGCCAGCAGTGAAAAACCAGGGGAGAACACTGAAGCTTTCTTT,CASSEKPGENTEAFF
12,TRBV7-2,.,TRBJ2-3,.,TGTGCCAGCAGCTTAATGAGCGATACGCAGTATTTT,CASSLMSDTQYF
13,TRBV7-3,.,TRBJ2-1,.,TGTGCCAGCAGCTTAACGGGGGCCGATGAGCAGTTCTTC,CASSLTGADEQFF
12,TRBV12-3/TRBV12-4,.,TRBJ1-1,.,TGTGCCAGCAGCCCGGCGAGGACTGAAGCTTTCTTT,CASSPARTEAFF
14,TRBV5-4,.,TRBJ2-6,few,TGTGCCAGCAGCCCAGGGTACGGGGCCAACGTCCTGACTTTC,CASSPGYGANVLTF
16,TRBV4-1,TRBD1,TRBJ2-5,.,TGCGCCAGCAGCCAACCTTTCGACAGGGGGTCAGAGACCCAGTACTTC,CASSQPFDRGSETQYF
14,TRBV19,.,TRBJ1-1,once,TGTGCCAGTAGTATTTCCTCTCCGGGCACTGAAGCTTTCTTT,CASSISSPGTEAFF
17,TRBV23-1,TRBD1,TRBJ1-2,.,TGCGCCAGCAGTCAAAGGAGCTCAGGGGGCCCTCTGGGGGGCTACACCTTC,CASSQRSSGGPLGGYTF
13,TRBV30,.,TRBJ1-1,.,TGTGCCTGGAGTTCGGGAGGGCAGGCTGAAGCTTTCTTT,CAWSSGGQAEAFF
17,TRBV7-9,TRBD1,TRBJ1-3,.,TGTGCCAGCAGCTTATTGACAGGGGTCTTCTCTGGAAACACCATATATTTT,CASSLLTGVFSGNTIYF
15,TRBV2,.,TRBJ1-2,.,TGTGCCAGCAGTGAAAAGTGGGCTACTAACTATGGCTACACCTTC,CASSEKWATNYGYTF
14,TRBV3-1/TRBV3-2,TRBD1,TRBJ1-5,.,TGTGCCAGCAGCCCACAGGGGTGGAATCAGCCCCAGCATTTT,CASSPQGWNQPQHF
15,TRBV27,TRBD1,TRBJ2-2,.,TGTGCCAGCAGTTTACAACAGGGGGACACCGGGGAGCTGTTTTTT,CASSLQQGDTGELFF
16,TRBV12-2,.,TRBJ1-3,.,TGTGCAAGTCGCTTAGCGGGGGGAGGATGGGGAAACACCATATATTTT,CASRLAGGGWGNTIYF
14,TRBV6-5,.,TRBJ1-4,.,TGTGCCAGCAGTTACTCGAATTCGGGGGAAAAACTGTTTTTT,CASSYSNSGEKLFF
15,TRBV7-9,.,TRBJ2-3,.,TGTGCCAGCAGCCCCACGGACATTGGCACAGATACGCAGTATTTT,CASSPTDIGTDTQYF
16,TRBV4-1,TRBD2,TRBJ2-1,.,TGCGCCAGCACCCTCTTTTTCGCGGGGGGGCCCAATGAGCAGTTCTTC,CASTLFFAGGPNEQFF
15,TRBV6-5,TRBD1,TRBJ2-7,few,TGTGCCAGCAGCTCAACCGGGACAGGGACCTACGAGCAGTACTTC,CASSSTGTGTYEQYF
14,TRBV19,.,TRBJ1-2,.,TGTGCCAGTAGTATGCGGAGAACGAACTATGGCTACACCTTC,CASSMRRTNYGYTF